This TCR beta chain was retrieved from a study of tumor T cells in aggressive B-cell lymphoma (dated by TCRdb to the late 2010s). The CDR3 runs 12 amino acids, cysteine and phenylalanine included. Only the CDR3 portion is preserved as DNA: 36 bases, with reading frame beginning at the first base. V loses 2 bases of germline sequence and J loses 4 bases, and the interval between the two ends is 5 bases. Looking up the germline V gene yields CDR1 SGHTA and CDR2 FQGNSA. Library method: the immunoSEQ multiplex PCR assay. TCRdb stores this immuneACCESS table with in-frame sequences only. Part of the clones is absent; in the studies checked, under half of the shortfall reflects unresolved V genes, and no reason is known for the rest. This sample holds approximately 10,000 clones; roughly 85% were observed only once. Together, the top ten hold roughly 4.5% of the sample. Notes on this clone: Its antigen is currently not known. There are no base qualities to consult, and no much larger clone falls within one base.

The source of this sequence is an adult with diffuse large B cell lymphoma. Specimen: tumor tissue. This chain is built from TRBV7-2 and TRBJ2-5; the D gene cannot be resolved reliably. The bases read TGTGCCAGCAGCTTATATCGAGAGACCCAGTACTTC. Its protein is CASSLYRETQYF.